Below are 7 T cell receptor beta chains sequenced from a single sample in a study of T-cell memory formation after mild COVID-19. TCRdb fed the 5' RACE reads into MiXCR, producing one record per CDR3 protein. Of 430,000 or so distinct CDR3 sequences listed, around 25% are singletons. The material sequenced was PBMCs or a T cell subset sorted from them (not recorded which). The receptors shown here come from an adult woman who had mild COVID-19 (a few samples of this study predate the infection). Cell type and time point are not known.

Turning to this clonotype: At one boundary the junction diverges from the germline segment, which might be a read error. The genes are TRBV6-1 and TRBJ2-5, with D perhaps matching TRBD1 (6 bases). This CDR3 has 12 residues. The V gene's germline CDR1 is MNHNS and CDR2 SASEGT. The DNA of the CDR3 is TGTGCCAGCAGCCCCATAGGACAGTGGCAAAACTTC. It is translated as CASSPIGQWQNF.

This clonotype was seen a handful of times. The rearrangement joins TRBV6-5 to TRBJ2-3; D not certain. CDR3 length: 13 residues. V dropped 0 bases and J dropped 6 bases, with 7 bases sitting between them. Germline V gene sequence: CDR1 MNHEY, CDR2 SVGAGI. The CDR3 loop is CASSYSMGDTQYF. The DNA for the CDR3 is TGTGCCAGCAGTTACTCGATGGGCGATACGCAGTATTTT.

This clonotype appeared a few times. This sequence joins TRBV4-3 and TRBJ2-1, with D uncertain. Trimming removed 5 bases at V and 6 bases at J, with 11 bases between. Germline values: CDR1 LGHNA, CDR2 YSLEER. The CDR3 sequence is 13 residues long. DNA of the CDR3: TGCGCCAGCAGCTACCGCAAAGGCAATGAGCAGTTCTTC. Translating gives CASSYRKGNEQFF.

This clonotype was observed a few times. The genes are TRBV28 and TRBJ2-7; TRBD2 matches 7 bases. CDR1 is MDHEN, CDR2 SYDVKM, per germline. After removal of 4 bases from V and 2 bases from J, the junction contained 5 bases not matched to a gene. This CDR3 spans 14 amino acids. The DNA of the CDR3 is TGTGCCAGCAGTTCCGGACTAGGGCCCTACGAGCAGTACTTC. This codes for CASSSGLGPYEQYF.

V and J are TRBV27 and TRBJ2-7; tentatively, D is TRBD1 (6 bases). The CDR3 is 14 amino acids. V was pared by 2 bases and J by 5 bases, with 13 bases between. Looked up from germline, CDR1 is MNHEY and CDR2 is SMNVEV (reference sequence). CDR3 sequence reads: CASSLRAGVDEQYF. CDR3 in DNA: TGTGCCAGCAGTTTACGGGCAGGGGTAGACGAGCAGTACTTC.

The chain carries TRBV7-2 and TRBJ1-6; tentatively, D is TRBD1 (6 bases). This CDR3 is built from 15 residues. The germline V gene encodes CDR1 SGHTA and CDR2 FQGNSA. Trimming took off 6 bases at V and 5 bases at J, with 14 bases between the two ends. DNA of the CDR3: TGTGCCAGCAGGGGAGGGGGTACCAATAATTCACCCCTCCACTTT. Its protein product is CASRGGGTNNSPLHF.

The chain employs TRBV29-1 and TRBJ2-2, with 8 bases that match TRBD1. The V and J ends lost 1 base and 4 bases, in that order; junction bases with no gene match: 11. The germline gives CDR1 SQVTM, CDR2 ANQGSEA. The CDR3 consists of 17 residues. For the CDR3, the DNA is TGCAGCGTTGAAGTGGTTTCCAGGGGGCGGGTCACCGGGGAGCTGTTTTTT. As protein: CSVEVVSRGRVTGELFF.